The sequence of this T cell receptor (beta chain) was determined in a study of T-cell memory formation after mild COVID-19. Overall study: Largely, the TCR clusters proved donor specific.

TCRdb recomputed calls from the 5' RACE reads with MiXCR, one row per CDR3 protein. The sample records 30,000 to 45,000 distinct CDR3 sequences, about 10% being singletons. This clonotype was seen repeatedly, ten times or more. Its cognate antigen is unknown. The V gene's germline CDR1 is SGHTA and CDR2 FQGNSA. The CDR3 has 15 amino acids. V lost 4 bases to trimming and J lost 3 bases, with 12 bases between them. Study-wide points: The finding that pre-infection memory included some responding clones suggested that cross-reactive memory joined. A second wave of clones peaked on day 37, and their SARS-CoV-2 specificity went unconfirmed.

The clonotype originates from a man aged 18 to 30 who had mild COVID-19 (a few samples of this study predate the infection). Cell type and time point are not known. Sequenced input: PBMCs or a T cell subset sorted from them (not recorded which). This chain connects TRBV7-2 to TRBJ2-2; D tentatively fits TRBD1 or TRBD2 (5 bases each). Here the CDR3 DNA reads TGTGCCAGCAGCTCCCCGAAGGGACACACCGGGGAGCTGTTTTTT. Its translation is CASSSPKGHTGELFF.